The clone carrying this TCR beta chain was detected only a few times. The antigen is undetermined. TCRdb re-called the RT-PCR reads through MiXCR, storing one row per CDR3 protein. Counted here are some 640,000 distinct CDR3 sequences, roughly 13% occurring once; the ten biggest clones make up roughly 6.4%. This sample stems from a study of response to subunit inactivated influenza vaccine. Study results and limitations: Few new T cells, the authors suggested, are recruited by each seasonal influenza vaccination.

Germline assignment: CDR1 DFQATT and CDR2 SNEGSKA (reference sequence). The CDR3 is 14 residues long. The ends lost 6 bases at V and 2 bases at J; junction bases unmatched: 5. The chain couples TRBV20-1 to TRBJ2-7; 12 bases are a match to TRBD2. The input for sequencing was PBMCs from blood, taken 14 days before vaccination. This clonotype was obtained from a man in his forties or fifties who received an inactivated influenza vaccine. The CDR3 protein is CSAPTSGGPYEQYF. CDR3 nucleotide sequence: TGCAGTGCCCCGACTAGCGGGGGACCCTACGAGCAGTACTTC.